This record looks at one TCR beta chain sequence and its context. Antigen specificity is unknown. This sample was included in a study of spatial heterogeneity in lung cancer. Study details: Taken at a median of around 22 months after resection, follow-up PBMC samples underwent sequencing when available.

TCRdb called the 5' RACE reads again in MiXCR, with one record for every CDR3 protein. The top ten clones hold 20% to 25% of a sample with roughly 99,000 distinct CDR3 sequences, less than 20% of them seen once. Described time point: blood at routine non-recurrence follow-up after resection. No cells were sorted before sequencing. The whole RNA sequenced was extracted from tumor, nontumor lung or frozen PBMC. Overall study findings and caveats: At tumor resection, ubiquitous expanded TCRs were detected in blood more often than later.

V was pared by 1 base and J by 4 bases, with 19 bases between. Germline assignment: CDR1 LGHNA and CDR2 YNFKEQ. This CDR3 spans 17 amino acids. This specimen consisted of PBMCs, obtained at follow-up. The chain is built from TRBV4-2 and TRBJ2-5, with D possibly TRBD2 on 6 matching bases. This TCR came from a male donor with early-stage non-small cell lung cancer. CDR3 region: CASSQVLRGPSGETQYF. In DNA, the CDR3 is TGTGCCAGCAGCCAAGTCCTGCGGGGCCCAAGCGGAGAGACCCAGTACTTC.